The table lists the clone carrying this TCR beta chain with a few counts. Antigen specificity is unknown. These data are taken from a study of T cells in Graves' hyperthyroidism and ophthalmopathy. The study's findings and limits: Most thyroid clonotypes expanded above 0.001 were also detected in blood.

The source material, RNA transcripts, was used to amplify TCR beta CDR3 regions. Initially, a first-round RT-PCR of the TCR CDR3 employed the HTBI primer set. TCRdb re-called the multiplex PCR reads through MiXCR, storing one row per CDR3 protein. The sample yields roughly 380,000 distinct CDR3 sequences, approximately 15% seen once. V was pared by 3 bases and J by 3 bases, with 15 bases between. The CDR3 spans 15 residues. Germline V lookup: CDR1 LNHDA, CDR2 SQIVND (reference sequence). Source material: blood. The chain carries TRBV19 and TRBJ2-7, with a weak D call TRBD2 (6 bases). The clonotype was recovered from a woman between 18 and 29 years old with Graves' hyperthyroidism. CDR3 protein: CASSMAAGGDYEQYF. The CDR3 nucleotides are TGTGCCAGTAGTATGGCAGCGGGTGGGGACTACGAGCAGTACTTC.